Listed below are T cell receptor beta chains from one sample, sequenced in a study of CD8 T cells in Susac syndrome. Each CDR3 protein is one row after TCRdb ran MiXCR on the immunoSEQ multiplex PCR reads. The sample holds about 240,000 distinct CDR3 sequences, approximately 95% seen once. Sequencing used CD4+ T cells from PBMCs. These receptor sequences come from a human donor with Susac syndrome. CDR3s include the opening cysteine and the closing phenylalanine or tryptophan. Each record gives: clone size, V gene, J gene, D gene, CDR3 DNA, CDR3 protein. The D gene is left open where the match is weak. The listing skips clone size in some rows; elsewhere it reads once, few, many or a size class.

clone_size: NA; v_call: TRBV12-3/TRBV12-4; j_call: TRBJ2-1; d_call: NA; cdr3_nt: TGTGCCAGCAGCCCCGACAGGTTAGGGACGCATGAGCAGTTCTTC; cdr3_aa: CASSPDRLGTHEQFF
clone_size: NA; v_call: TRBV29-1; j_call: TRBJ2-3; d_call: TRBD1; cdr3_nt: TGCAGCATCAACCGGGACAGGGTATGGGATACGCAGTATTTT; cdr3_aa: CSINRDRVWDTQYF
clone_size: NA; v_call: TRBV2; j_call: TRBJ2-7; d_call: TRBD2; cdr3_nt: TGTGCCAGCAGTGCTTCCGCTAGCGGGTCTGACGAGCAGTACTTC; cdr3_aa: CASSASASGSDEQYF
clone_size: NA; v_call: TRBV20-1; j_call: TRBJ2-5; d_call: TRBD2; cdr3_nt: TGCAGTGCTACGGGGGAAACTCGCGGGAGCCAAGAGACCCAGTACTTC; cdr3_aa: CSATGETRGSQETQYF
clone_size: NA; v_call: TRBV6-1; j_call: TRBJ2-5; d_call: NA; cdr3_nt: TGTGCCAGCACCTACGGGCCAATGGCAGAGACCCAGTACTTC; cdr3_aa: CASTYGPMAETQYF
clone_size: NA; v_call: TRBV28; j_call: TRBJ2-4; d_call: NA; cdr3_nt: TGTGCCAGCAGTTTTTACAAAGGAAACATTCAGTACTTC; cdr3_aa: CASSFYKGNIQYF
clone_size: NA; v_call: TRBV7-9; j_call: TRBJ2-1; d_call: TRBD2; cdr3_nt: TGTGCCAGCAGCTCACTAGCGGGAGTTAACGATGAGCAGTTCTTC; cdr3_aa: CASSSLAGVNDEQFF
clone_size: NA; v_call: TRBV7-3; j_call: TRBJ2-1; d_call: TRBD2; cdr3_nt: TGTGCCAGCAGCTTATTAGGGACTAGCGGGAACCCATCCTACAATGAGCAGTTCTTC; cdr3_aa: CASSLLGTSGNPSYNEQFF
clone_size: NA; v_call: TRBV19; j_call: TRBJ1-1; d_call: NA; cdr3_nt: TGTGCCAGCAATCGTGGTTCGTCAAACACTGAAGCTTTCTTT; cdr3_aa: CASNRGSSNTEAFF
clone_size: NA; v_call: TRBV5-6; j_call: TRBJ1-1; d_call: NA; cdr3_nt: TGTGCCAGCAGCTTCAGACTTGGGCGGAATGAAGCTTTCTTT; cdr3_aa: CASSFRLGRNEAFF
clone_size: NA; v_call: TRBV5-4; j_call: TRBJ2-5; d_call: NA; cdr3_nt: TGTGCCAGCAGCTCGACTGGCCCAGGGACCCAGTACTTC; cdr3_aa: CASSSTGPGTQYF
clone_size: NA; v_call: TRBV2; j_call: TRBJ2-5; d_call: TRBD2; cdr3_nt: TGTGCCAGCTGTAGCGGGAGAGGAGAGACCCAGTACTTC; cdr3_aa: CASCSGRGETQYF
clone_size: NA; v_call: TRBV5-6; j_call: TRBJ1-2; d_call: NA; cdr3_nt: TGTGCCAGCAGCCGGCCTATCTATGGCTACACCTTC; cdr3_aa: CASSRPIYGYTF
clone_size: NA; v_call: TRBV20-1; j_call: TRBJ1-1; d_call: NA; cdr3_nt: TGCAGTGCTAGTATGGGGTCTCTGAACACTGAAGCTTTCTTT; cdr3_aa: CSASMGSLNTEAFF
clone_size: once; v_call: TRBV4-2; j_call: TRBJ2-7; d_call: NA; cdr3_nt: TGTGCCAGCAGCCAAACAGGTGGGGGTGGTTACGAGCAGTACTTC; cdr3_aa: CASSQTGGGGYEQYF
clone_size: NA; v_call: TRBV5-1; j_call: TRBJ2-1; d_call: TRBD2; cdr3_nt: TGCGCCAGCAACCCGGTAGCTAGCGGGAACAATGAGCAGTTCTTC; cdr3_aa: CASNPVASGNNEQFF
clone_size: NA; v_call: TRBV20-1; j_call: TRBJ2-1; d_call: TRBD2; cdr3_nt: TGCAGTGCTAGTGGGACTAGCGGAGGGAATGAGCAGTTCTTC; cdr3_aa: CSASGTSGGNEQFF
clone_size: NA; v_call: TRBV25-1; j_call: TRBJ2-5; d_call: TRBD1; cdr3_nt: TGTGCCAGCAGTCCCGGGACAGGCGTCCTGGAGACCCAGTACTTC; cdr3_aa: CASSPGTGVLETQYF
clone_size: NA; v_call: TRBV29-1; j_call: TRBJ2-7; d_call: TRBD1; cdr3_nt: TGCAGCGGGGACAGGGGGCACTACGAGCAGTACTTC; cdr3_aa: CSGDRGHYEQYF
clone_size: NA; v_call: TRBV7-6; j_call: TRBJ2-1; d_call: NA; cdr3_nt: TGTGCCAGCAGCTTAAGCCAGCTAAACGAGCAGTTCTTC; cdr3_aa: CASSLSQLNEQFF
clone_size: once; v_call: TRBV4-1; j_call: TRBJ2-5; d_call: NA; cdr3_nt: TGCGCCAGCAGCCAATTCGGACAGGAGGGAGAGACCCAGTACTTC; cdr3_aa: CASSQFGQEGETQYF
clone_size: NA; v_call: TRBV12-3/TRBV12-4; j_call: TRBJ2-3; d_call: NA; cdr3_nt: TGTGCCAGCAGTGACATCCGGGAGAGCCAAGATACGCAGTATTTT; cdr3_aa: CASSDIRESQDTQYF
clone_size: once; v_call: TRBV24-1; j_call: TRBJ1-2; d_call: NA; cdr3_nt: TGTGCCACCAGTGATTTGAGGAACTATGGCTACACCTTC; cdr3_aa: CATSDLRNYGYTF
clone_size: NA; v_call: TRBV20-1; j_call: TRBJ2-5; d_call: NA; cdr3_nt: TGCAGTGCTAGCAACTTAAGGGGGCGAGGAGGGAAAGAGACCCAGTACTTC; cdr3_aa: CSASNLRGRGGKETQYF
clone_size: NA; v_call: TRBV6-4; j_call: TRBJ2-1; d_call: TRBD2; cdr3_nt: TGTGCCAGCAGTGTAAGGCTAGCGGCCTCCTACAATGAGCAGTTCTTC; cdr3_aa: CASSVRLAASYNEQFF
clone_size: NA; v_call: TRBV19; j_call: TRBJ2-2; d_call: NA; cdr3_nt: TGTGCCAGTTCGGAAACGCCCAACGCCGGGGAGCTGTTTTTT; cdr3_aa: CASSETPNAGELFF
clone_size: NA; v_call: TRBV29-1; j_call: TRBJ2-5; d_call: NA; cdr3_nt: TGCAGCGCCGGGCCGAGGGACCAGTACTTC; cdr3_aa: CSAGPRDQYF
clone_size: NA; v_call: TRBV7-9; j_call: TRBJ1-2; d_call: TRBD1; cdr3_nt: TGTGTCGGACAGGGGGATGTTCCCTATGGCTACACCTTC; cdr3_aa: CVGQGDVPYGYTF
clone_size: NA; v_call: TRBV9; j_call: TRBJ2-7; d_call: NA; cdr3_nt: TGTGCCAGCACCCCCACGAACGAATACGAGCAGTACTTC; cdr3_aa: CASTPTNEYEQYF
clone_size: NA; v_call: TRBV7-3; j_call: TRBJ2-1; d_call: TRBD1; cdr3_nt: TGTGCCAGCAGCTTAACCAGGGACAGCCACAATGAGCAGTTCTTC; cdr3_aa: CASSLTRDSHNEQFF
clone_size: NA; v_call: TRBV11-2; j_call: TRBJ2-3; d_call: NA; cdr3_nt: TGTGCCAGCAGCTTAAACGGCAAGGACACAGATACGCAGTATTTT; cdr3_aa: CASSLNGKDTDTQYF
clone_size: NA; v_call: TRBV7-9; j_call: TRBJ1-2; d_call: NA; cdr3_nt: TGTGCCAGCAGCTTAAGGGGTCAGAGTGGCTACACCTTC; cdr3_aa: CASSLRGQSGYTF
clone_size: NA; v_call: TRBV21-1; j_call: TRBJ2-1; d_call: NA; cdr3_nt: TGTGCCAGCAGCAAAGTGGGGAAGAGCGGGAGGGAGAATGAGCAGTTCTTC; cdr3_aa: CASSKVGKSGRENEQFF
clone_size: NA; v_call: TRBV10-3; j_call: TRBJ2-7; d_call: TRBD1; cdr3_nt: TGTGCCATCATGGAAACAGGGGCCGACGAGCAGTACTTC; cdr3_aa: CAIMETGADEQYF
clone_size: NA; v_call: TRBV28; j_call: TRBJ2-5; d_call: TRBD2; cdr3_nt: TGTGCCAGCGGGCGAGGGACTAGCGGGAGAAGGGAGACCCAGTACTTC; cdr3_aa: CASGRGTSGRRETQYF
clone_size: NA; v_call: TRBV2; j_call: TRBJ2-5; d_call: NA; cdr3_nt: TGTGCCAGCGGGCAGAAAGAGACCCAGTACTTC; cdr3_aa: CASGQKETQYF
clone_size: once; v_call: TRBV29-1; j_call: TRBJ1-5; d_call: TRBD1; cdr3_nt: TGCAGCGTTGCAGGGGGTCCCAATCAGCCCCAGCATTTT; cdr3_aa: CSVAGGPNQPQHF
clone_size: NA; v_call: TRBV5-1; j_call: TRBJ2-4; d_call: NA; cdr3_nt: TGCGCCAGCACCCTCCTCCCTCTCGGCGGACTAGCCAAAAACATTCAGTACTTC; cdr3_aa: CASTLLPLGGLAKNIQYF
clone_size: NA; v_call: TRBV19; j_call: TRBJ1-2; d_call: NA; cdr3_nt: TGTGCCAGTAGTATCGGAGAGGGTATGTCCGGCTACACCTTC; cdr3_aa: CASSIGEGMSGYTF
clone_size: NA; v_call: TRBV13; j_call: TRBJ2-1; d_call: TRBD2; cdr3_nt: TGTGCCAGCGACCCTTCTGGCGGGGGGAACAATGAGCAGTTCTTC; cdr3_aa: CASDPSGGGNNEQFF
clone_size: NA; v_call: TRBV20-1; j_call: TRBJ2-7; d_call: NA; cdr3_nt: TGCAGTGCCCTCAAGGTGTACGAGCAGTACTTC; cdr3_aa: CSALKVYEQYF
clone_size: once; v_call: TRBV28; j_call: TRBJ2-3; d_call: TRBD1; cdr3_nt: TGTGCCAGCAGTCCAACAGGGGTCCACTACTTTCTCACAGATACGCAGTATTTT; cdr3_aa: CASSPTGVHYFLTDTQYF
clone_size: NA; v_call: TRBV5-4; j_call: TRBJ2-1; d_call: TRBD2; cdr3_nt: TGTGCCAGCAGGATACTAGCGGGAGGGAATGAGCAGTTCTTC; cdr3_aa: CASRILAGGNEQFF
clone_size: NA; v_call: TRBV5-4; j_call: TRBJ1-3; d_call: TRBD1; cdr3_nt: TGTGCCAGCACCAGGGGGATGGGGAGCTCTGGAAACACCATATATTTT; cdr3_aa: CASTRGMGSSGNTIYF
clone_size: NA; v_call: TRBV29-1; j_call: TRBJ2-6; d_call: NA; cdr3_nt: TGCAGCGTAGGGGGGCGGGGTTCTGGGGCCAACGTCCTGACTTTC; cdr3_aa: CSVGGRGSGANVLTF
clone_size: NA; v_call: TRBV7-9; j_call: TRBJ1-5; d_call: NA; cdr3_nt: TGTGCCAGCAGCGATAGCAATCAGCCCCAGCATTTT; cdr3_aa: CASSDSNQPQHF
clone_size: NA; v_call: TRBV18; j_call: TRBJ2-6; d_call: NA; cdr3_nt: TGTGCCAGCTCGCCCGACTCTGGGGCCAACGTCCTGACTTTC; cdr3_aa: CASSPDSGANVLTF
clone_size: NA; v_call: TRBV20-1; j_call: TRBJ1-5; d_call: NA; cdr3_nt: TGCAGTGCTAGAGATAGCCAGAGCAATCAGCCCCAGCATTTT; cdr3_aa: CSARDSQSNQPQHF
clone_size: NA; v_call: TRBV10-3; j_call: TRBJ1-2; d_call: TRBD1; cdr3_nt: TGTGCCTCCGAGGGGGGACAGAACTATGGCTACACCTTC; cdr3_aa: CASEGGQNYGYTF
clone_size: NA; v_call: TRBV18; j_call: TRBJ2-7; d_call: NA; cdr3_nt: TGTGCCAGCTCACCACCCTGGGGCAACTACGAGCAGTACTTC; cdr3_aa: CASSPPWGNYEQYF